The following is a TCR beta chain sequence with its context. The CDR3 contains 18 residues. V lost 1 base and J lost 0, with 16 bases in between. Germline CDR1 and CDR2: SGHVS and FNYEAQ. The sample is drawn from a study of T cell clones after liver transplantation. Sequencing was performed with immunoSEQ multiplex PCR; in TCRdb, only in-frame clones are kept and a portion is missing. The profile shows some 59,000 clones, about 70% of them singletons. Sample: CD4+ T cells from blood, taken before liver transplant. The chain employs TRBV7-6 and TRBJ1-5; D might be TRBD1 (5 bases). The sequence came from a human donor who received a liver transplant. The DNA of the CDR3 is TGTGCCAGCAGCTTAGAGCCTAGGACATTAGATAGCAATCAGCCCCAGCATTTT. The encoded protein is CASSLEPRTLDSNQPQHF. The variable domain in full, with the rest retrieved from reference TRBV7-6 and TRBJ1-5, is GAGVSQSPRYKVTKRGQDVALRCDPISGHVSLYWYRQALGQGPEFLTYFNYEAQQDKSGLPNDRFSAERPEGSISTLTIQRTEQRDSAMYRCASSLEPRTLDSNQPQHFGDGTRLSIL.